The rows below give T cell receptor beta chains drawn from one sample of a study of T cell repertoires in cytomegalovirus infection. Their antigen targets remain unknown. TCRdb ran MiXCR on the reads and lists one entry per CDR3 protein. The data show approximately 73,000 distinct CDR3 sequences, roughly 39% seen once. The sequences come from CD8+ T cells from cultured PBMCs, collected from culture after CMV antigen stimulation. Receptors were obtained from a human donor in good health (CMV status not recorded). Some clones in this sample may be carry-over from other donors' samples. The CDR3 runs from the conserved cysteine through the conserved F or W. The D gene is left open where the match is weak. Not all rows give a size; the values are once, few, many and, for expanded clones, a class.

TRBJ2-1	-	few	TRBV7-2	CASSSEGSSYNEQFF	TGTGCCAGCAGCTCGGAGGGGAGCTCCTACAATGAGCAGTTCTTC
TRBJ2-6	TRBD2	-	TRBV6-2/TRBV6-3	CASSRLAEAGANVLTF	TGTGCCAGCAGCAGACTAGCGGAGGCTGGGGCCAACGTCCTGACTTTC
TRBJ1-4	-	-	TRBV7-9	CASSPPTGSVHNNEKLFF	TGTGCCAGCAGCCCCCCCACGGGATCGGTTCATAATAATGAAAAACTGTTTTTT
TRBJ2-5	TRBD2	few	TRBV7-2	CASSLVAGGNQETQYF	TGTGCCAGCAGCTTAGTAGCGGGGGGGAACCAAGAGACCCAGTACTTC
TRBJ1-6	-	-	TRBV6-1	CASSESGGDSPLHF	TGTGCCAGCAGTGAGAGCGGGGGTGATTCACCCCTCCACTTT
TRBJ2-4	-	-	TRBV6-5	CASSYGQELNIQYF	TGTGCCAGCAGTTATGGGCAGGAGTTAAACATTCAGTACTTC
TRBJ2-4	-	many	TRBV7-2	CASSARIPAQLAKNIQYF	TGTGCCAGCAGCGCCCGGATCCCCGCACAACTAGCCAAAAACATTCAGTACTTC
TRBJ1-5	TRBD1	-	TRBV15	CATSTSETGFNQPQHF	TGTGCCACCAGCACCTCCGAGACAGGGTTCAATCAGCCCCAGCATTTT
TRBJ2-7	TRBD1	few	TRBV7-2	CASSSGRTGAYEQYF	TGTGCCAGCAGCTCAGGCCGGACAGGGGCCTACGAGCAGTACTTC
TRBJ1-4	TRBD1	many	TRBV7-8	CASTLDRGGEKLFF	TGTGCCAGCACCCTGGACAGGGGTGGGGAAAAACTGTTTTTT
TRBJ2-3	TRBD2	few	TRBV7-8	CASSFYRGPAGGADTQYF	TGTGCCAGCAGCTTCTATAGGGGCCCAGCGGGGGGTGCCGATACGCAGTATTTT
TRBJ2-2	-	few	TRBV11-2	CASSLFYRDINTGELFF	TGTGCCAGCAGCTTATTCTATCGGGATATCAACACCGGGGAGCTGTTTTTT
TRBJ2-2	-	-	TRBV20-1	CSARTENTGELFF	TGCAGTGCAAGGACAGAGAACACCGGGGAGCTGTTTTTT
TRBJ1-4	-	few	TRBV15	CATSRVHGATNEKLFF	TGTGCCACCAGCAGAGTACACGGAGCAACTAATGAAAAACTGTTTTTT
TRBJ2-7	-	-	TRBV19	CASSIAGYLDEQNF	TGTGCCAGTAGTATAGCGGGTTACTTGGACGAGCAGAACTTC
TRBJ2-7	TRBD1	once	TRBV10-3	CATRTGDRYEQYF	TGTGCCACCCGGACAGGGGATAGGTACGAGCAGTACTTC
TRBJ1-2	TRBD1	-	TRBV7-9	CASSYGQGSIYGYTF	TGTGCCAGCAGCTATGGACAGGGATCTATCTATGGCTACACCTTC
TRBJ2-2	-	-	TRBV7-6	CASSLGIGELFF	TGTGCCAGCAGCTTAGGTATCGGGGAGCTGTTTTTT
TRBJ2-7	TRBD2	-	TRBV10-3	CATMGGTSGYEQYF	TGTGCCACCATGGGTGGGACTAGCGGTTACGAGCAGTACTTC
TRBJ2-3	-	few	TRBV20-1	CSARGPTDTQYF	TGCAGTGCTAGAGGCCCCACAGATACGCAGTATTTT
TRBJ2-7	TRBD2	few	TRBV12-3/TRBV12-4	CASSFRTSAGAEEQYF	TGTGCCAGCAGTTTCCGGACTAGCGCCGGAGCTGAGGAGCAGTACTTC
TRBJ2-7	TRBD1	-	TRBV6-2/TRBV6-3	CASSHGQGANGDYEQYF	TGTGCCAGCAGCCACGGACAGGGGGCAAATGGTGACTACGAGCAGTACTTC
TRBJ2-1	-	many	TRBV2	CASRVGHRGNEQFF	TGTGCCAGCAGGGTAGGACACCGGGGCAATGAGCAGTTCTTC
TRBJ2-5	TRBD1	-	TRBV5-6	CASRYSPQGDEETQYF	TGTGCCAGCAGATATTCGCCACAGGGGGATGAAGAGACCCAGTACTTC
TRBJ1-1	-	-	TRBV4-2	CASSQGADGTEAFF	TGTGCCAGCAGCCAAGGAGCGGACGGTACTGAAGCTTTCTTT
TRBJ1-1	-	few	TRBV11-2	CASSLEGKGAFF	TGTGCCAGCAGCTTAGAGGGTAAGGGAGCTTTCTTT
TRBJ2-7	-	-	TRBV27	CASSPAGQAVYEQYF	TGTGCCAGCAGCCCAGCGGGACAGGCTGTCTACGAGCAGTACTTC
TRBJ1-2	-	-	TRBV4-1	CASSQRTSPNYGYTF	TGCGCCAGCAGCCAGAGGACAAGTCCTAACTATGGCTACACCTTC
TRBJ1-5	-	few	TRBV27	CASSFSGSNQPQHF	TGTGCCAGCAGTTTCTCAGGGTCCAATCAGCCCCAGCATTTT
TRBJ2-1	-	-	TRBV4-1	CASSYRQALLSYNEQFF	TGCGCCAGCAGCTACCGACAGGCCCTCCTCTCCTACAATGAGCAGTTCTTC
TRBJ2-1	TRBD2	once	TRBV4-1	CASSQLADHSNEQFF	TGCGCCAGCAGCCAACTAGCGGACCACTCCAATGAGCAGTTCTTC
TRBJ2-3	TRBD2	-	TRBV7-8	CASSPSGGGYTDTQYF	TGTGCCAGCAGCCCTAGCGGGGGCGGATACACAGATACGCAGTATTTT
TRBJ2-1	TRBD2	many	TRBV11-2	CASSLFASGGANEQFF	TGTGCCAGCAGCTTATTTGCTAGCGGGGGGGCGAATGAGCAGTTCTTC
TRBJ2-5	TRBD1	-	TRBV7-9	CASSQSGQGPRETQYF	TGTGCCAGCAGCCAGTCAGGACAGGGGCCGCGAGAGACCCAGTACTTC
TRBJ2-5	-	-	TRBV6-1	CASSYGITQETQYF	TGTGCCAGCAGTTACGGGATAACCCAAGAGACCCAGTACTTC
TRBJ2-3	TRBD1	-	TRBV6-5	CASSPGQGGTDTQYF	TGTGCCAGCAGCCCGGGACAGGGGGGCACAGATACGCAGTATTTT
TRBJ2-7	-	-	TRBV7-8	CASSLLTPKFF	TGTGCCAGCAGTCTACTGACCCCGAAGTTCTTC
TRBJ1-1	-	few	TRBV7-2	CASSLARLLRTEAFF	TGTGCCAGCAGCTTAGCGAGGCTCCTGCGCACTGAAGCTTTCTTT
TRBJ1-6	TRBD1	-	TRBV5-6	CASSLPTGGGYNSPLHF	TGTGCCAGCAGCTTGCCGACAGGGGGAGGATATAATTCACCCCTCCACTTT
TRBJ2-7	-	-	TRBV27	CASSRGTFYEQYF	TGTGCCAGCAGTCGTGGGACTTTTTACGAGCAGTACTTC
TRBJ2-2	TRBD2	many	TRBV7-8	CASSSLAGRNTGELFF	TGTGCCAGCAGCTCCCTAGCGGGGCGCAACACCGGGGAGCTGTTTTTT
TRBJ2-7	TRBD2	-	TRBV7-9	CASSSAGGGGEQYF	TGTGCCAGCAGCTCGGCGGGGGGCGGAGGTGAGCAGTACTTC
TRBJ1-1	-	-	TRBV28	CASSLGMGDTEAFF	TGTGCCAGCAGTTTAGGGATGGGGGACACTGAAGCTTTCTTT
TRBJ2-1	-	few	TRBV12-3/TRBV12-4	CASSQSGTGNEQFF	TGTGCCAGCAGTCAAAGTGGTACGGGGAATGAGCAGTTCTTC
TRBJ2-1	-	few	TRBV5-1	CASSLENYNEQFF	TGCGCCAGCAGCTTGGAAAACTACAATGAGCAGTTCTTC
TRBJ2-3	TRBD1	-	TRBV4-1	CASSQETGADTQYF	TGCGCCAGCAGCCAAGAAACAGGGGCAGATACGCAGTATTTT
TRBJ2-7	TRBD1	-	TRBV12-3/TRBV12-4	CASSIGTVVLYEQYF	TGTGCCAGCAGTATCGGGACAGTGGTTCTCTACGAGCAGTACTTC
TRBJ2-7	TRBD1	-	TRBV7-6	CASSHGQDEQYF	TGTGCCAGCAGCCACGGACAGGACGAGCAGTACTTC
TRBJ1-1	-	-	TRBV7-9	CASSLKVWDTEAFF	TGTGCCAGCAGCTTAAAGGTATGGGACACTGAAGCTTTCTTT
TRBJ2-7	TRBD2	few	TRBV4-1	CASSYGVSGGLDEQYF	TGCGCCAGCAGCTACGGTGTCAGCGGGGGGCTGGACGAGCAGTACTTC
TRBJ2-7	-	many	TRBV7-2	CASSLAHLGSNYEQYF	TGTGCCAGCAGCTTAGCGCACTTGGGCAGTAACTACGAGCAGTACTTC
TRBJ1-1	-	many	TRBV7-6	CASTSSANTEAFF	TGTGCCAGCACCTCTTCGGCCAACACTGAAGCTTTCTTT
TRBJ2-1	-	-	TRBV9	CASSDSSGAYPLYNEQFF	TGTGCCAGCAGCGACAGCTCAGGGGCCTACCCCCTATACAATGAGCAGTTCTTC
TRBJ2-6	-	-	TRBV6-6	CASSYAYDAPSGANVLTF	TGTGCCAGCAGTTACGCCTACGACGCCCCCTCTGGGGCCAACGTCCTGACTTTC
TRBJ1-5	-	-	TRBV6-5	CASSYSRTAQPQHF	TGTGCCAGCAGTTACTCCCGGACGGCTCAGCCCCAGCATTTT
TRBJ1-4	-	-	TRBV7-2	CASSPRPVGFLFF	TGTGCCAGCAGCCCGAGGCCAGTCGGGTTCCTGTTTTTT